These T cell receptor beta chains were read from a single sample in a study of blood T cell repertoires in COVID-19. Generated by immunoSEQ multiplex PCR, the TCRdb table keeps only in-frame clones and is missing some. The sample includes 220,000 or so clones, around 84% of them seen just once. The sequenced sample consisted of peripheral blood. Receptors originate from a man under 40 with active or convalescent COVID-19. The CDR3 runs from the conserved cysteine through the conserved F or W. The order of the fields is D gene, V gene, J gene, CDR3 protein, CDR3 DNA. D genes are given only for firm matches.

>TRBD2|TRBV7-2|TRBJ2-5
CASSLAGRQETQYF
TGTGCCAGCAGCCTAGCGGGCAGGCAAGAGACCCAGTACTTC
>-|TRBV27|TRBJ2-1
CASSSTGEQFF
TGTGCCAGCAGTTCGACGGGTGAGCAGTTCTTC
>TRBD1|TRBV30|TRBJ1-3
CAWSRDRGNTIYF
TGTGCCTGGAGTAGGGACAGAGGAAACACCATATATTTT
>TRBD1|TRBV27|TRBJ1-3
CASRALDRGDTIYF
TGTGCCAGCAGAGCCCTGGACAGGGGGGACACCATATATTTT
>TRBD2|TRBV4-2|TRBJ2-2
CASSQDGRTSLRPGELFF
TGTGCCAGCAGCCAAGATGGTAGGACTAGTCTTCGCCCTGGGGAGCTGTTTTTT
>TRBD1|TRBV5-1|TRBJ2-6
CASSTDRMNPRSSGANVLTF
TGCGCCAGCAGCACGGACAGGATGAACCCCCGAAGCTCTGGGGCCAACGTCCTGACTTTC
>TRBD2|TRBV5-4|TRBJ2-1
CASSTGTSGRAYNEQFF
TGTGCCAGCAGCACCGGGACTAGCGGGAGGGCGTACAATGAGCAGTTCTTC
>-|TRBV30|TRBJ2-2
CAWRAGRGSNTGELFF
TGTGCCTGGAGGGCAGGTCGCGGGTCGAACACCGGGGAGCTGTTTTTT
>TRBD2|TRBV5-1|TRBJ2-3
CASRSASGGLDTQYF
TGCGCCAGCAGGAGTGCTAGCGGGGGGTTAGATACGCAGTATTTT
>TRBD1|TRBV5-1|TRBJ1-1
CASSRDSGEAFF
TGCGCCAGCAGCCGGGACAGCGGTGAAGCTTTCTTT